This entry describes one T cell receptor beta chain. The entry originates in a study of cytomegalovirus exposure and HLA in healthy donors. The primer mix had 60 Vbeta and 13 Jbeta primers. Sequencing used immunoSEQ multiplex PCR; TCRdb keeps in-frame clones, though not all of them. Here the sample spans 150,000 to 200,000 clones, around 80% being singletons. The CDR3 covers 12 residues. The germline V gene encodes CDR1 SEHNR and CDR2 FQNEAQ (reference sequence). V dropped 2 bases and J dropped 7 bases, with 6 bases sitting between them. The chain has TRBV7-9 and TRBJ2-1, with D perhaps TRBD2 (5 bases). The origin of this receptor is a man over 45 in good health and CMV-seropositive. Sequenced input: PBMCs. The CDR3 is CASSLTGNEQFF. The CDR3 nucleotides read TGTGCCAGCAGCTTAACGGGAAATGAGCAGTTCTTC.